Listed below are T cell receptor beta chains from one sample, sequenced in a study of blood T cell repertoires in COVID-19. Produced via immunoSEQ multiplex PCR; TCRdb's table is partial and in-frame only. The sample yields around 200,000 clones, 83% seen once. Sequencing was performed on peripheral blood. Receptors originate from a man aged 45-65 years with active or convalescent COVID-19. CDR3s include the opening cysteine and the closing phenylalanine or tryptophan. A D gene is named only where the DNA matches it firmly. Expanded clones get a size class; other rows say once, few or many, or leave the size out.

v_gene,abundance,d_gene,j_gene,CDR3nt,CDR3aa
TRBV27,.,TRBD1,TRBJ1-1,TGTGCCAGCAGTTCGACAGGGTTTTCCACTGAAGCTTTCTTT,CASSSTGFSTEAFF
TRBV27,few,.,TRBJ2-1,TGTGCCAGCAGAGTATTAGCGGGACAGGGTTACAATGAGCAGTTCTTC,CASRVLAGQGYNEQFF
TRBV11-2,once,.,TRBJ2-3,TGTGCCAGCAGCTTCGCCAGGGGAACAGATACGCAGTATTTT,CASSFARGTDTQYF
TRBV4-3,.,TRBD1,TRBJ1-6,TGCGCCAGCAGCCCAGGCCCGGGACAGGGATCAAACAACTATAATTCACCCCTCCACTTT,CASSPGPGQGSNNYNSPLHF
TRBV6-1,.,TRBD2,TRBJ2-3,TGTGCCAGCAGTGAACTAGCGGGAGGGAGAAATACGCAGTATTTT,CASSELAGGRNTQYF
TRBV18,.,TRBD1,TRBJ1-4,TGTGCCAGCTCACCAGGGACAGGAGGCCGAGAAAAACTGTTTTTT,CASSPGTGGREKLFF
TRBV5-1,.,.,TRBJ2-1,TGCGCCAGCAGCTTCGGGGACACGAGGGGTGAGCAGTTCTTC,CASSFGDTRGEQFF
TRBV7-8,.,.,TRBJ1-1,TGTGCCAGCAGCTTAGACCGGGGTCGGATGAACACTGAAGCTTTCTTT,CASSLDRGRMNTEAFF
TRBV11-3,.,TRBD2,TRBJ2-1,TGTGCCAGCAGCCCGAGGGCGGGACTAGCGGGGGGGCGGAATGAGCAGTTCTTC,CASSPRAGLAGGRNEQFF
TRBV5-4,.,TRBD1,TRBJ1-2,TGTGCCAGCAGCCAGGGGACAGCACTCCCGAACTATGGCTACACCTTC,CASSQGTALPNYGYTF
TRBV19,.,TRBD2,TRBJ2-1,TGTGCCAGTACGCCTAGCGGGAGAGTTTATCGAATAATGTCGCAGTTCTTC,CASTPSGRVYRIMSQFF
TRBV11-2,.,.,TRBJ1-1,TGTGCCAGCAGCTTAAACGGGGGGCTTATGAACACTGAAGCTTTCTTT,CASSLNGGLMNTEAFF
TRBV4-2,.,TRBD2,TRBJ2-3,TGTGCCAGCAGCCCCGTGACGGGAGGAACAGATACGCAGTATTTT,CASSPVTGGTDTQYF
TRBV7-2,.,.,TRBJ1-5,TGTGCCAGCAGCTTATTCGACAGTAACAATCAGCCCCAGCATTTT,CASSLFDSNNQPQHF
TRBV27,.,TRBD1,TRBJ2-7,TGTGCCAGCAGTGAGGACAGGGTTAGATACGAGCAGTACTTC,CASSEDRVRYEQYF
TRBV5-1,.,.,TRBJ2-7,TGCGCCAGCAGCTTGGATAGGAGCTACGAGCAGTACTTC,CASSLDRSYEQYF
TRBV11-2,.,TRBD1,TRBJ1-1,TGTGCCAGCAGTCCCGACAGGGTCGAAGCTTTCTTT,CASSPDRVEAFF
TRBV28,.,.,TRBJ1-2,TGTGCCGTGGGGGGGGCCTATGGCTACACCTTC,CAVGGAYGYTF
TRBV9,.,.,TRBJ1-6,TGTGCCAGCAGCGTAGGGGTAGGAGATTCACCCCTCCACTTT,CASSVGVGDSPLHF
TRBV7-9,.,.,TRBJ2-7,TGTGCCAGCAGCCTATATAGCGAGCAGTACTTC,CASSLYSEQYF
TRBV2,.,TRBD1,TRBJ2-5,TGTGCCAGCATCTCGGACAGGGGGCAGGAGACCCAGTACTTC,CASISDRGQETQYF
TRBV9,.,TRBD1,TRBJ1-1,TGTGCCAGCAGCGTGTCCGGGACAGGGGGCGGGGACACTGAAGCTTTCTTT,CASSVSGTGGGDTEAFF
TRBV7-9,.,TRBD1,TRBJ1-5,TGTGCCAGCAGCAATGGGGACAGGGGGAGCCGCAATCAGCCCCAGCATTTT,CASSNGDRGSRNQPQHF
TRBV9,.,TRBD2,TRBJ2-7,TGTGCCAGCAGCGCCCCGGCGGGGGAGGGCTCCTACGAGCAGTACTTC,CASSAPAGEGSYEQYF
TRBV3-1/TRBV3-2,.,TRBD2,TRBJ2-7,TGTGCCAGCAGCCAGGGGGGGGACTACGAGCAGTACTTC,CASSQGGDYEQYF
TRBV11-2,.,.,TRBJ2-2,TGTGCCAGCAGCCTGGGGGGAGGCGCGAACACCGGGGAGCTGTTTTTT,CASSLGGGANTGELFF
TRBV5-5,.,TRBD1,TRBJ1-4,TGTGCCAGCAGCTTGGCCAGACAGGGTACTAATGAAAAACTGTTTTTT,CASSLARQGTNEKLFF
TRBV27,.,.,TRBJ1-4,TGTGCCAGCAGCCGGGGGGGTTTCGGTGAAAAACTGTTTTTT,CASSRGGFGEKLFF
TRBV7-2,.,.,TRBJ1-2,TGTGCCAGCAGCTTAATAACAGGGCCCGGAGGTGGCTACACCTTC,CASSLITGPGGGYTF
TRBV5-1,.,.,TRBJ1-3,TGCGCCAGCAGCCGGACAACGGGTTTTTCTGGAAACACCATATATTTT,CASSRTTGFSGNTIYF
TRBV2,.,.,TRBJ1-1,TGTGCCAGCAGTGATTGGCAGGATGAAGCTTTCTTT,CASSDWQDEAFF
TRBV6-2/TRBV6-3,once,TRBD1,TRBJ2-6,TGTGCCAGCAGTGGGAACAGGGGGTCGCCTTCTGGGGCCAACGTCCTGACTTTC,CASSGNRGSPSGANVLTF
TRBV4-1,.,.,TRBJ1-1,TGCGCCAGCAGCCAAGTTGGGGGGTCGGGTGAAGCTTTCTTT,CASSQVGGSGEAFF
TRBV19,.,TRBD2,TRBJ2-3,TGTGCCAGTAGTACAGGACTAGCGGGGCCGGTAGATACGCAGTATTTT,CASSTGLAGPVDTQYF
TRBV7-6,.,TRBD1,TRBJ2-5,TGTGCCAGCAGCCCGGGACAGGGGTTTGAGACCCAGTACTTC,CASSPGQGFETQYF
TRBV7-2,.,TRBD2,TRBJ2-4,TGTGCCAGCAGCTTACGTGCTAGCGGGGGGACCAAAAACATTCAGTACTTC,CASSLRASGGTKNIQYF
TRBV28,.,TRBD1,TRBJ1-3,TGTGCCAGCAGTGGGACAGGGAGAATGGGAAACACCATATATTTT,CASSGTGRMGNTIYF
TRBV5-1,.,TRBD1,TRBJ1-2,TGCGCCAGCAGCTTAGCCGGGACAGGGGACTATGGCTACACCTTC,CASSLAGTGDYGYTF
TRBV19,.,.,TRBJ2-6,TGTGCCAGTAGCCCCGTTGGCCCAACCACCTCTGGGGCCAACGTCCTGACTTTC,CASSPVGPTTSGANVLTF
TRBV29-1,.,.,TRBJ1-4,TGCAGCGTTGAAACGAGGTCTAATGAAAAACTGTTTTTT,CSVETRSNEKLFF
TRBV2,.,TRBD2,TRBJ2-4,TGTGCCAGCAAGAGGACTAGCGGGAGGACCAAAAACATTCAGTACTTC,CASKRTSGRTKNIQYF
TRBV14,.,TRBD2,TRBJ2-1,TGTGCCAGCAGCTCAGCTGAGGGGCTAGCGGGAAGCAATGAGCAGTTCTTC,CASSSAEGLAGSNEQFF
TRBV5-1,.,TRBD2,TRBJ2-6,TGCGCCAGCAGCGTGACTAGCGGCCCTATCTCTGGGGCCAACGTCCTGACTTTC,CASSVTSGPISGANVLTF
TRBV25-1,.,TRBD1,TRBJ1-6,TGTGCCAGCAGTGACCCGGGACAGTTGCTCTTACACTTT,CASSDPGQLLLHF
TRBV6-5,.,TRBD2,TRBJ2-5,TGTGCCAGCAGTCCCGGACTAGCGGGAACTGAGACCCAGTACTTC,CASSPGLAGTETQYF
TRBV18,.,.,TRBJ1-1,TGTGCCAGCTCATTAGGGGTGAACACTGAAGCTTTCTTT,CASSLGVNTEAFF
TRBV24-1,.,.,TRBJ2-3,TGTGCCACCAGTGATGGAGGAACTAGCACAGATACGCAGTATTTT,CATSDGGTSTDTQYF
TRBV19,.,TRBD1,TRBJ2-5,TGTGCCAGTAGTATATCGGCAGGGGGCGGGGAGACCCAGTACTTC,CASSISAGGGETQYF
TRBV27,once,TRBD1,TRBJ2-5,TGTGCCAGCAGCCGACAGGGGGCGAGGGAGACCCAGTACTTC,CASSRQGARETQYF
TRBV5-6,.,.,TRBJ1-3,TGTGCCGGCCATTCCCTTAACACCATATATTTT,CAGHSLNTIYF
TRBV5-6,.,.,TRBJ1-3,TGTGCCAGCAGCTGGGGCCAGGGGAACACCATATATTTT,CASSWGQGNTIYF